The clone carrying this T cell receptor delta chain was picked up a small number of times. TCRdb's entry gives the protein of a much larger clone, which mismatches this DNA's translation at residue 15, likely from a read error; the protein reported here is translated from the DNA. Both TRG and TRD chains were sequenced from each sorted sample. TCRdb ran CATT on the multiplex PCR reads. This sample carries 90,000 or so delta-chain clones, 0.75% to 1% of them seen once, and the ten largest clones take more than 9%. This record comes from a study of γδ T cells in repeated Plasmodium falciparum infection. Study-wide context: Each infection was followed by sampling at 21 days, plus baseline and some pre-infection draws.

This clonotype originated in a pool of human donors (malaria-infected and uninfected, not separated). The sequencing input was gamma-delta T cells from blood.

CDR3 DNA sequence: TGTGCTCTTGGGGAGCTACGTGCTGGGGGATTAAGATATAAACCCATCTTT. It codes for CALGELRAGGLRYKPIF. No J gene was named, though the V gene is TRDV1; TRDD3 is the table's D call, not checked against the DNA. Per the germline V gene, CDR1 is TSWWSYY and CDR2 is QGS. CDR3 length: 17 amino acids.